These 27 T cell receptor beta chains share one sample of origin, sequenced in a study of shared clonotypes between healthy human individuals. Using immunoSEQ multiplex PCR, the repertoire was profiled, and TCRdb retains in-frame clones only, with some absent. This table holds some 2,400,000 clones, approximately 95% found once. Specimen: naive CD4+ T cells sorted from blood. Subset of the sample: CD45RA+ positively selected. Receptor source: a man aged 18 to 29 in good health.

The gene calls are TRBV6-6 and TRBJ1-1; perhaps TRBD1 as D (6 bases). CDR1 MNHNY and CDR2 SVGAGI come from the germline V gene (reference sequence). V lost 10 bases and J lost 5, with 26 bases in between. The CDR3 contains 16 residues. CDR3 residues: CAIRPRAGDRGTEAFF. CDR3 sequence (DNA): TGTGCCATTCGACCCCGGGCAGGGGATCGCGGGACTGAAGCTTTCTTT.

This chain uses TRBV6-1 with TRBJ1-5; D is ambiguous. This CDR3 has 14 amino acids. V was trimmed by 2 bases and J by 6 bases, leaving 11 bases between them. Germline-derived CDR1 and CDR2 are MNHNS and SASEGT. CDR3 loop: CASSERGSIQPQHF. The CDR3 DNA sequence: TGTGCCAGCAGTGAACGGGGATCGATTCAGCCCCAGCATTTT.

V and J are TRBV27 and TRBJ2-7; 9 bases are a match to TRBD1. CDR3 length: 16 amino acids. Losses at the gene ends were 5 bases for V and 3 bases for J; bases not matched to a gene: 11. From germline, CDR1 is MNHEY and CDR2 SMNVEV (reference sequence). In nucleotides, the CDR3 is TGTGCCAGCAGTCCTAAGGGGACAGGGATTATCTACGAGCAGTACTTC. Amino acids: CASSPKGTGIIYEQYF.

V gene TRBV5-4 combines with J gene TRBJ2-7, with TRBD1 matching over 10 bases. J gave up 2 bases and V 4 bases, and 6 bases lay outside the gene matches. Germline loops: CDR1 SGHNT, CDR2 YYREEE (reference sequence). The CDR3 runs to 15 residues. The CDR3 nucleotides are TGTGCCAGCAGCGCCACGGGACAGGGGACCTACGAGCAGTACTTC. It codes for CASSATGQGTYEQYF.

The chain uses TRBV5-3 and TRBJ1-1, with D perhaps matching TRBD1 (6 bases). TRBV5-3 has ORF status, its function being uncertain. The CDR3 length is 12 residues. V gave up 7 bases and J gave up 1 base, with 8 bases separating them. CDR3 in amino acids: CARPDRNTEAFF. CDR3 DNA: TGTGCCAGACCGGACAGGAACACTGAAGCTTTCTTT.

The chain has TRBV4-1 and TRBJ1-5; D might be TRBD1 (5 bases). V shed 3 bases and J shed 11 bases, with 11 bases lying between them. Germline loops: CDR1 MGHRA, CDR2 YSYEKL. This CDR3 comprises 12 residues. The CDR3: CASSHPLGAQHF. In DNA form, the CDR3 reads TGCGCCAGCAGCCATCCCCTGGGGGCCCAGCATTTT.

The chain recombines TRBV4-3 with TRBJ2-6; no clear D. Between the trimmed V and J ends, which lost 0 bases and 0 bases, there was a span of 6 bases. The germline V gene has CDR1 LGHNA and CDR2 YSLEER. CDR3 size: 16 residues. The CDR3 reads CASSQDHLSGANVLTF. The CDR3 DNA follows: TGCGCCAGCAGCCAAGATCACCTCTCTGGGGCCAACGTCCTGACTTTC.

The J gene is TRBJ1-2, the V gene TRBV30, with D tentatively TRBD1 (5 bases). Germline CDR1 is GTSNPN and CDR2 is SVGIG (reference sequence). This CDR3 is built from 13 residues. Trimming cost V 2 bases and J 3 bases, with 10 bases left between them. CDR3 loop: CAWSRDAYYGYTF. DNA of the CDR3: TGTGCCTGGAGTAGGGACGCGTACTATGGCTACACCTTC.

The rearrangement uses TRBV6-4 and TRBJ2-1, with 7 bases matching TRBD2. This CDR3 has 15 amino acids. Trimming took 4 bases from V and 5 from J; bases not matched to a gene: 8. The germline V gene encodes CDR1 MRHNA and CDR2 SNTAGT. CDR3 sequence (DNA): TGTGCCAGCAGTGTTCGGGAGGCCCCGAACAATGAGCAGTTCTTC. Its protein is CASSVREAPNNEQFF.

This chain uses TRBV6-5 with TRBJ1-2, with D possibly TRBD1 on 5 matching bases. Germline loops: CDR1 MNHEY, CDR2 SVGAGI. The CDR3 has 13 amino acids. V was pared by 6 bases and J by 8 bases, with 16 bases between. The DNA for the CDR3 is TGTGCCAGCAGCCCACTAAGGGGCGGGGGCTACACCTTC. This translates into CASSPLRGGGYTF.

As regards this clone: The same CDR3 arises from other DNA sequences in this sample as well. The genes are TRBV9 and TRBJ2-1; the match to TRBD2 covers 7 bases. The CDR3 runs to 13 residues. V shed 0 bases and J 6 bases; nucleotides not matched to a gene: 0. In germline, CDR1 is SGDLS, CDR2 YYNGEE. The DNA of the CDR3 is TGTGCCAGCAGCGTAGGGACTAGCAATGAGCAGTTCTTC. Protein: CASSVGTSNEQFF.

This clone has just one count. This chain connects TRBV2 to TRBJ2-7, with unresolved D. Trimming left V 7 bases short and J 1 base short, with 14 bases between. The germline V gene has CDR1 SNHLY and CDR2 FYNNEI. The CDR3 is 14 amino acids. CDR3: CASKPGVSSYEQYF. The CDR3, as DNA: TGTGCCAGCAAACCCGGAGTAAGTTCCTACGAGCAGTACTTC. Together with reference TRBV2 and TRBJ2-7, the CDR3 gives the full variable domain: EPEVTQTPSHQVTQMGQEVILRCVPISNHLYFYWYRQILGQKVEFLVSFYNNEISEKSEIFDDQFSVERPDGSNFTLKIRSTKLEDSAMYFCASKPGVSSYEQYFGPGTRLTVT.

This chain links TRBV11-3 with TRBJ2-1; 9 nucleotides agree with TRBD2. The germline CDR1 and CDR2 sequences are SGHNT and YENEEA. The CDR3 totals 15 residues. The ends lost 3 bases at V and 5 bases at J; junction bases unmatched: 5. The CDR3 region is CASSFQAGGDNEQFF. The CDR3 DNA sequence: TGTGCCAGCAGCTTCCAGGCGGGGGGGGACAATGAGCAGTTCTTC.

This chain links TRBV7-9 with TRBJ1-5, with 11 bases fitting TRBD1. Trimming cost V 5 bases and J 0 bases; bases outside gene matches: 0. The CDR3 consists of 15 residues. Germline loops: CDR1 SEHNR, CDR2 FQNEAQ (reference sequence). In nucleotides, the CDR3 is TGTGCCAGCAGCGGGACAGGGGGTAGCAATCAGCCCCAGCATTTT. This codes for CASSGTGGSNQPQHF.

The chain has TRBV5-1 and TRBJ1-2, with 10 bases that match TRBD1. The CDR3 spans 13 residues. Germline V gene lookup returns CDR1 SGHRS and CDR2 YFSETQ. V gave up 4 bases and J gave up 7 bases; unmatched junction bases: 4. In nucleotides, the CDR3 is TGCGCCAGCAGCAACGGACAGGGGGGTGGCTACACCTTC. Its translation is CASSNGQGGGYTF. Complete variable domain (other parts from reference TRBV5-1 and TRBJ1-2): KAGVTQTPRYLIKTRGQQVTLSCSPISGHRSVSWYQQTPGQGLQFLFEYFSETQRNKGNFPGRFSGRQFSNSRSEMNVSTLELGDSALYLCASSNGQGGGYTFGSGTRLTVV.

To note about this clone: In the same sample, other DNA sequences code for this CDR3. The chain couples TRBV18 to TRBJ1-5, with 9 bases matching TRBD1. V lost 5 bases to trimming and J lost 6 bases; unmatched junction nucleotides: 5. There are 14 residues in the CDR3. Germline CDR1 KGHSH, CDR2 LQKENI. The CDR3 reads CASSSGTGTQPQHF. For the CDR3, the DNA is TGTGCCAGCTCATCCGGGACAGGGACTCAGCCCCAGCATTTT.

The V gene is TRBV5-1, the J gene TRBJ2-2; no clear D gene. Germline lookup yields CDR1 SGHRS and CDR2 YFSETQ. This CDR3 spans 12 amino acids. The ends were cut back, 2 bases at V and 6 bases at J, with 5 bases in the middle. CDR3 region: CASSFNSGELFF. CDR3 DNA: TGCGCCAGCAGCTTTAATTCCGGGGAGCTGTTTTTT.

The sample holds one count of this clone. CDR3: CASSQDPRTGELFF. CDR3 coding DNA: TGCGCCAGCAGCCAAGATCCCCGGACCGGGGAGCTGTTTTTT. J is TRBJ2-2 and V is TRBV4-1; D is unresolved. This CDR3 comprises 14 residues. Trimming cost V 0 bases and J 5 bases, with 7 bases left between them. Germline CDR1 MGHRA, CDR2 YSYEKL.

The chain couples TRBV10-3 to TRBJ2-7, with 7 positions matching TRBD1. This CDR3 has 15 residues. In germline, CDR1 is ENHRY, CDR2 SYGVKD. The J segment lost 4 bases and the V segment lost 4 bases, leaving 10 bases of the junction unmatched. The CDR3 nucleotides are TGTGCCATCAGTGGCGGACAGGCCTGGTCGTACGAGCAGTACTTC. Translation gives CAISGGQAWSYEQYF.

The V gene is TRBV9, the J gene TRBJ2-2; TRBD1 aligns across 8 bases. The CDR3 runs to 15 residues. From germline, CDR1 is SGDLS and CDR2 YYNGEE. The junction had 5 bases not matched to a gene; V was cut back by 0 bases and J by 7 bases. CDR3 sequence: CASSVGTGPFGELFF. The DNA of the CDR3 is TGTGCCAGCAGCGTAGGGACAGGGCCCTTCGGGGAGCTGTTTTTT. Together with reference TRBV9 and TRBJ2-2, the CDR3 gives the full variable domain: DSGVTQTPKHLITATGQRVTLRCSPRSGDLSVYWYQQSLDQGLQFLIQYYNGEERAKGNILERFSAQQFPDLHSELNLSSLELGDSALYFCASSVGTGPFGELFFGEGSRLTVL.

V usage is TRBV6-6 and J usage is TRBJ2-6, with 9 bases identical to TRBD1. Germline loops: CDR1 MNHNY, CDR2 SVGAGI (reference sequence). There are 16 residues in the CDR3. V lost 7 bases and J lost 0; bases outside the gene matches: 4. CDR3 sequence: CASTQTGGSGANVLTF. DNA of the CDR3: TGTGCCAGCACCCAGACAGGGGGCTCTGGGGCCAACGTCCTGACTTTC.

This chain joins TRBV5-1 and TRBJ2-7; tentatively, D is TRBD2 (6 bases). The V gene lost 2 bases and the J gene lost 1 base, with 16 bases spanning the gap. The CDR3 extends over 16 amino acids. The germline V gene has CDR1 SGHRS and CDR2 YFSETQ. The CDR3 spells CASSFYGRAGSYEQYF. The CDR3 DNA reads TGCGCCAGCAGCTTCTATGGCCGGGCGGGGTCCTACGAGCAGTACTTC.

The chain joins TRBV11-3 to TRBJ2-1; D gene ambiguous. The germline CDR1 and CDR2 sequences are SGHNT and YENEEA. Trimming took 3 bases from V and 1 from J, leaving 13 bases between them. The CDR3 contains 16 residues. CDR3 nucleotides: TGTGCCAGCAGCTTCCAGTGGACCGAATCCTACAATGAGCAGTTCTTC. Amino acid sequence: CASSFQWTESYNEQFF.

In this sample, this clone turned up once. The J gene is TRBJ2-1, the V gene TRBV4-2; 11 positions agree with TRBD2. V trimming: 3 bases; J trimming: 4 bases; junction bases outside the gene matches: 8. Germline assignment: CDR1 LGHNA and CDR2 YNFKEQ. The CDR3 is 17 amino acids. Here the CDR3 DNA reads TGTGCCAGCAGCCAGGCCCTACTAGCGGGGGCTTACAATGAGCAGTTCTTC. Residues: CASSQALLAGAYNEQFF.

V and J are TRBV30 and TRBJ1-1; unclear D gene. The V end lost 1 base, the J end lost 2 bases, and 11 bases lay between the germline ends. This CDR3 contains 14 residues. CDR1 GTSNPN and CDR2 SVGIG come from the germline V gene (reference sequence). CDR3 coding DNA: TGTGCCTGGAGTGCGCAAACAGCCAACACTGAAGCTTTCTTT. Its protein product is CAWSAQTANTEAFF.

This clone has only one observation. This sequence joins TRBV5-1 and TRBJ2-2; D ambiguous. This CDR3 is built from 17 residues. Trimming shortened V by 4 bases and J by 0 bases, and 16 bases separated the two germline ends. Looked up from germline, CDR1 is SGHRS and CDR2 is YFSETQ. The chain's CDR3 is CASSPATYAANTGELFF. DNA for the CDR3: TGCGCCAGCAGCCCGGCCACGTACGCCGCGAACACCGGGGAGCTGTTTTTT.

The chain links TRBV7-2 to TRBJ2-3; possible D gene TRBD1, 6 bases. This CDR3 is built from 15 residues. Germline lookup yields CDR1 SGHTA and CDR2 FQGNSA. The V end lost 1 base, the J end lost 6 bases, and 14 bases lay between the germline ends. CDR3 DNA: TGTGCCAGCAGCTTAGAAGGGGGAACGTTCGATACGCAGTATTTT. It codes for CASSLEGGTFDTQYF.